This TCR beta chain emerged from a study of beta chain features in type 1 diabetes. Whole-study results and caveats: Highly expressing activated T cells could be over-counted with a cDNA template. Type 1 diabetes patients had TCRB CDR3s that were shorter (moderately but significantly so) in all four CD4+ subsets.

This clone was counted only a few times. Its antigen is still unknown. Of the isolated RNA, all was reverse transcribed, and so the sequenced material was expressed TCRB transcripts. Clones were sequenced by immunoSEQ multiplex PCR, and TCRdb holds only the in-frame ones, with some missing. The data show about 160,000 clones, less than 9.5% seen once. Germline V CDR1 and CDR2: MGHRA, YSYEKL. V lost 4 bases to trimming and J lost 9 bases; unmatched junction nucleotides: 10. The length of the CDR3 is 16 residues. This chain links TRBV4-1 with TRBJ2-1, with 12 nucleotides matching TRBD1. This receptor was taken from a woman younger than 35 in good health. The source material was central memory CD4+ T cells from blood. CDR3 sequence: CASSRSTGTGGGEQFF. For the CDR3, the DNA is TGCGCCAGCAGCCGCTCAACCGGGACAGGGGGCGGTGAGCAGTTCTTC.